The source of this T cell receptor (beta chain) is a study of CD8 T cells in Susac syndrome. Reverse transcription used about 0.45 to 1 ug RNA and random hexamers. With immunoSEQ multiplex PCR, TCR beta CDR3 was amplified across 54 Vbeta and 13 Jbeta. TCRdb processed the immunoSEQ multiplex PCR reads anew with MiXCR; each CDR3 protein has one entry. The repertoire consists of roughly 190,000 distinct CDR3 sequences, with roughly 90% occurring once and the leading ten covering 0.075% to 0.095%. The J segment lost 0 bases and the V segment lost 5 bases, leaving 5 bases of the junction unmatched. The CDR3 contains 17 residues. CDR1 and CDR2 (germline): SGHTA, FQGTGA.

The chain has TRBV7-3 and TRBJ2-6; 9 positions match TRBD1. This clonotype originated in a human donor with Susac syndrome. Material for sequencing was CD4+ T cells from PBMCs. CDR3 bases: TGTGCCAGCAGCCTCGGGACAGGGAACTCTGGGGCCAACGTCCTGACTTTC. Translated: CASSLGTGNSGANVLTF.